These T cell receptor beta chains were read from a single sample in a study of shared clonotypes between healthy human individuals. The data were produced by immunoSEQ multiplex PCR, yet TCRdb's version contains in-frame clones alone and is incomplete. The sample lists 2 million to 2.5 million clones, roughly 92% seen once, with around 0.38% in the top ten. The specimen sequenced was naive CD4+ T cells from PBMCs. Source of these receptors: a man aged 18 to 35 in good health. Some clones in this sample may be carry-over from other donors' samples. The CDR3 runs from the conserved cysteine through the conserved F or W. The D gene is left open where the match is weak. Size tells how often a clone was seen (once, few, many) or the class of an expanded clone, and some rows leave it out.

>-|TRBJ1-1|once|TRBV11-3
TGTGCCAGCAGCTCACCGAGGGGGAGAGACACTGAAGCTTTCTTT
CASSSPRGRDTEAFF
>-|TRBJ1-4|-|TRBV5-8
TGTGCCAGCAGCTTGGGTCGGACAACTAATGAAAAACTGTTTTTT
CASSLGRTTNEKLFF
>-|TRBJ2-7|-|TRBV9
TGTGCCAGCAGCGTAGGTCACTCCTCCTACGAGCAGTACTTC
CASSVGHSSYEQYF
>TRBD2|TRBJ2-7|-|TRBV7-2
TGTGCCAGCAGCCACAGAGGGATAGCGGGAGGGCCTTTTTACGAGCAGTACTTC
CASSHRGIAGGPFYEQYF
>TRBD2|TRBJ2-7|-|TRBV19
TGTGCCAGTAGTATTTCTCTAGCGGGAAGCTCCTACGAGCAGTACTTC
CASSISLAGSSYEQYF
>-|TRBJ1-1|-|TRBV18
TGTGCCAGCTCACCTTCAGGGCAGACTGAAGCTTTCTTT
CASSPSGQTEAFF
>-|TRBJ2-1|-|TRBV7-2
TGTGCCAGCAGCCAGTGGCCGTATAGCTCCTACAATGAGCAGTTCTTC
CASSQWPYSSYNEQFF
>TRBD2|TRBJ2-7|-|TRBV18
TGTGCCAGCTCACCGGGACTAGCGGTCTACGAGCAGTACTTC
CASSPGLAVYEQYF
>TRBD1|TRBJ1-2|-|TRBV5-1
TGCGCCAGCAGCTTAGGACAGGGGTCTTCGTATGGCTACACCTTC
CASSLGQGSSYGYTF
>-|TRBJ2-5|-|TRBV6-6
TGTGCCACCAGGGGCATACAAGAGACCCAGTACTTC
CATRGIQETQYF
>-|TRBJ1-1|-|TRBV5-1
TGCGCCAGCAGCTTTGGAGGAGGGGCCACTGAAGCTTTCTTT
CASSFGGGATEAFF